This T cell receptor (beta chain) was sequenced for a study of cytomegalovirus exposure and HLA in healthy donors. At the level of the study: A prior study identified 117 million unique TCR beta sequences from about 200 million T cells. Study-wide results and limits: With further analysis later on, most CMV-associated TCR beta chains appeared HLA-restricted. It was shown in a later analysis that HLA-associated TCR beta chains were more clonally expanded than other, equally common chains.

A remark on this clone: Its antigen is unidentified.

CDR3 length equals 11 residues. Trimming cost V 5 bases and J 14 bases; bases outside gene matches: 3. Germline CDR1 SNHLY, CDR2 FYNNEI. It was with 60 Vbeta and 13 Jbeta primers that the PCR ran. Profiling relied on immunoSEQ multiplex PCR, and the TCRdb table lists in-frame clones only, not all of them. The top ten hold about 5.9% of the sample, which has under 130,000 clones, approximately 83% seen once. This sequence joins TRBV2 and TRBJ2-1, with 10 bases fitting TRBD1. The sequenced material came from PBMCs. This TCR came from a man younger than 35 in good health and CMV-seronegative. The CDR3 nucleotides are TGTGCCAGCAGTCAGGACAGGGGGAAGTTCTTC. Protein sequence: CASSQDRGKFF.